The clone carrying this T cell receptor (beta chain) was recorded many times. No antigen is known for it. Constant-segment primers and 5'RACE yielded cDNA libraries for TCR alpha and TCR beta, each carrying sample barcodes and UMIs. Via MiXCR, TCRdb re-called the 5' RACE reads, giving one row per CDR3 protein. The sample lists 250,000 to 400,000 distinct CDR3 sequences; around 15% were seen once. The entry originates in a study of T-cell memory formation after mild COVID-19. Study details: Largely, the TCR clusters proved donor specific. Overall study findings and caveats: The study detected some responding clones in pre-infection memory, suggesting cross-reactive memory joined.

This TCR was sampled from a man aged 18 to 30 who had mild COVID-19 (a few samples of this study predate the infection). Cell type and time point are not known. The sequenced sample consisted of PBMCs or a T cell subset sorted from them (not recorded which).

In DNA form, the CDR3 reads TGTGCCAGCAGCGGGTCGAAGGAGCGGGGATTAGATACGCAGTATTTT. Protein: CASSGSKERGLDTQYF. The V gene is TRBV7-2, the J gene TRBJ2-3; 7 nucleotides line up with TRBD2. With V trimmed by 5 bases and J by 5 bases, 13 bases remained unmatched. The CDR3 runs 16 residues. Germline assignment: CDR1 SGHTA and CDR2 FQGNSA.